This T cell receptor beta chain was documented in a study of blood T cell repertoires in COVID-19. Method: immunoSEQ multiplex PCR; TCRdb's copy keeps in-frame clones and lacks some. In the table there are just over 650,000 clones, over 80% of which are singletons. Trimming at V came to 0 bases and at J to 5 bases, leaving 3 bases not matched to a gene. The CDR3 runs 15 residues. Germline assignment: CDR1 MGHRA and CDR2 YSYEKL. Sequences were obtained from peripheral blood. The receptor was isolated from a woman between 18 and 29 years old with acute or convalescent COVID-19. The chain is built from TRBV4-1 and TRBJ2-1; 8 bases are a match to TRBD2. The CDR3 sequence: CASSQDPAGDNEQFF. In DNA, the CDR3 is TGCGCCAGCAGCCAAGATCCAGCGGGGGACAATGAGCAGTTCTTC.